The rows below give T cell receptor beta chains drawn from one sample of a study of T cells in Graves' hyperthyroidism and ophthalmopathy. TCRdb redid the calling of the multiplex PCR reads with MiXCR, one entry per CDR3 protein. The sample has fewer than 900,000 distinct CDR3 sequences; about 19% are singletons. Sequenced material: blood. These receptors came from a woman aged 50 to 60 with Graves' hyperthyroidism that later progressed to Graves' ophthalmopathy. Both conserved end residues are part of each CDR3. Fields, in order: CDR3 protein, CDR3 DNA, V gene, clone size, D gene, J gene. D genes are given only for firm matches. Only some rows state a clone size, as once, few, many or a class for expanded clones.

CDR3aa: CASSLGPWETQYF; CDR3nt: TGTGCCAGCAGCTTAGGCCCATGGGAGACCCAGTACTTC; v_gene: TRBV7-2; abundance: .; d_gene: .; j_gene: TRBJ2-5
CDR3aa: CASTPPQGVADTQYF; CDR3nt: TGTGCCAGCACCCCCCCGCAGGGAGTAGCAGATACGCAGTATTTT; v_gene: TRBV12-3/TRBV12-4; abundance: many; d_gene: .; j_gene: TRBJ2-3
CDR3aa: CSASVHNRGSGYTF; CDR3nt: TGCAGTGCTAGCGTTCATAACAGGGGCTCGGGCTACACCTTC; v_gene: TRBV20-1; abundance: many; d_gene: TRBD1; j_gene: TRBJ1-2
CDR3aa: CASSPIEGTDYGYTF; CDR3nt: TGTGCCAGCAGCCCGATAGAAGGGACAGACTATGGCTACACCTTC; v_gene: TRBV11-2; abundance: many; d_gene: TRBD1; j_gene: TRBJ1-2
CDR3aa: CASSPRILEPQHF; CDR3nt: TGTGCCAGCAGCCCCCGAATTCTGGAGCCCCAGCATTTT; v_gene: TRBV3-1; abundance: .; d_gene: .; j_gene: TRBJ1-5
CDR3aa: CASKSGIYSNQPQHF; CDR3nt: TGTGCCAGCAAATCCGGGATTTATAGCAATCAGCCCCAGCATTTT; v_gene: TRBV2; abundance: many; d_gene: .; j_gene: TRBJ1-5
CDR3aa: CATTPPYEQYF; CDR3nt: TGTGCCACCACCCCCCCCTACGAGCAGTACTTC; v_gene: TRBV2; abundance: .; d_gene: .; j_gene: TRBJ2-7
CDR3aa: CASSPSGERITEAFF; CDR3nt: TGTGCCAGCTCGCCTTCAGGGGAGAGAATAACTGAAGCTTTCTTT; v_gene: TRBV18; abundance: .; d_gene: .; j_gene: TRBJ1-1
CDR3aa: CASSASGEAGGYTF; CDR3nt: TGTGCCAGCAGCGCGTCGGGGGAGGCGGGTGGCTACACCTTC; v_gene: TRBV7-3; abundance: few; d_gene: .; j_gene: TRBJ1-2
CDR3aa: CASSPSGENQPQHF; CDR3nt: TGTGCCAGCAGCCCATCGGGGGAAAATCAGCCCCAGCATTTT; v_gene: TRBV6-1; abundance: few; d_gene: .; j_gene: TRBJ1-5
CDR3aa: CSASGSNTGELFF; CDR3nt: TGCAGTGCTAGTGGCAGCAACACCGGGGAGCTGTTTTTT; v_gene: TRBV20-1; abundance: .; d_gene: .; j_gene: TRBJ2-2
CDR3aa: CASSLSREGDEQYF; CDR3nt: TGCGCCAGCAGCTTGAGCAGGGAGGGCGACGAGCAGTACTTC; v_gene: TRBV5-1; abundance: .; d_gene: TRBD2; j_gene: TRBJ2-7
CDR3aa: CASSPMGQSVMLYNEQFF; CDR3nt: TGTGCCAGCTCACCTATGGGACAGTCGGTAATGTTATACAATGAGCAGTTCTTC; v_gene: TRBV18; abundance: few; d_gene: TRBD1; j_gene: TRBJ2-1
CDR3aa: CASSLGVRGQGYTF; CDR3nt: TGTGCCAGCAGTTTAGGGGTCAGGGGGCAAGGCTACACCTTC; v_gene: TRBV12-3/TRBV12-4; abundance: many; d_gene: TRBD1; j_gene: TRBJ1-2
CDR3aa: CASSSGQTYDYGYTF; CDR3nt: TGCGCCAGCAGCTCGGGACAGACGTATGACTATGGCTACACCTTC; v_gene: TRBV5-1; abundance: .; d_gene: TRBD1; j_gene: TRBJ1-2
CDR3aa: CSARGALGAVTGELFF; CDR3nt: TGCAGTGCTAGAGGGGCTTTGGGCGCCGTCACCGGGGAGCTGTTTTTT; v_gene: TRBV20-1; abundance: many; d_gene: .; j_gene: TRBJ2-2
CDR3aa: CASSLTGSPPYEQYF; CDR3nt: TGTGCCAGCAGCTTGACGGGTTCGCCTCCCTACGAGCAGTACTTC; v_gene: TRBV5-4; abundance: many; d_gene: .; j_gene: TRBJ2-7
CDR3aa: CASSLSDTRNQPQHF; CDR3nt: TGCGCCAGCAGCTTATCGGACACCCGCAATCAGCCCCAGCATTTT; v_gene: TRBV5-1; abundance: .; d_gene: .; j_gene: TRBJ1-5
CDR3aa: CASSFQAGGLDTGELFF; CDR3nt: TGTGCCAGCAGTTTCCAGGCGGGGGGGCTTGACACCGGGGAGCTGTTTTTT; v_gene: TRBV27; abundance: .; d_gene: TRBD2; j_gene: TRBJ2-2
CDR3aa: CASIPLRAANTEAFF; CDR3nt: TGTGCCAGCATACCCCTACGGGCGGCGAACACTGAAGCTTTCTTT; v_gene: TRBV12-3/TRBV12-4; abundance: .; d_gene: .; j_gene: TRBJ1-1
CDR3aa: CASSEPGTNNEQFF; CDR3nt: TGTGCCAGCAGTGAGCCCGGGACTAACAATGAGCAGTTCTTC; v_gene: TRBV27; abundance: .; d_gene: TRBD2; j_gene: TRBJ2-1
CDR3aa: CASSLVGNGELFF; CDR3nt: TGTGCCAGCAGCTTAGTGGGAAACGGGGAGCTGTTTTTT; v_gene: TRBV7-6; abundance: few; d_gene: .; j_gene: TRBJ2-2